The clone carrying this T cell receptor beta chain has just a few counts. Its target is unknown. The data are from a study of multiple sclerosis patients with progressive multifocal leukoencephalopathy. The CDR3 length is 14 residues. The V gene's germline CDR1 is SGHNT and CDR2 YENEEA. Trimming took off 3 bases at V and 0 bases at J, with 7 bases between the two ends. Sequencing used immunoSEQ multiplex PCR; TCRdb keeps in-frame clones, though not all of them. The profile shows fewer than 40,000 clones, roughly 90% of them singletons. Time point indicated: time of PML onset. Whole-study results and caveats: It is unclear whether the findings reflect JC virus infection or general immunocompromise.

The sequencing here drew on PBMCs, taken from a patient treated with natalizumab. This receptor was identified in a woman aged 40-49 years with progressive multifocal leukoencephalopathy. The rearrangement links TRBV11-3 to TRBJ2-3; D perhaps matches TRBD1 (5 bases). In DNA form, the CDR3 reads TGTGCCAGCAGCTTTCAGGGCAGCACAGATACGCAGTATTTT. Translated, it gives CASSFQGSTDTQYF.